This is a list of T cell receptor beta chains from one sample in a study of T cell repertoires in cytomegalovirus infection. One entry per CDR3 protein results from TCRdb running MiXCR on the reads. The sample records more than 200,000 distinct CDR3 sequences, approximately 9% being singletons. The sample was PBMCs. These receptor sequences come from a human donor in good health (CMV status not recorded). Some clones in this sample may be carry-over from other donors' samples. CDR3s include the opening cysteine and the closing phenylalanine or tryptophan. Each record gives: J gene, clone size, D gene, V gene, CDR3 DNA, CDR3 protein. The D gene is left open where the match is weak. Rows may omit the clone size; those that give it use once, few, many or a size class.

j_call: TRBJ2-7; clone_size: few; d_call: .; v_call: TRBV3-1; cdr3_nt: TGTGCCAGCAGCCAAGTACCCGGTGGGTGGGTCGAGCAGTACTTC; cdr3_aa: CASSQVPGGWVEQYF
j_call: TRBJ1-1; clone_size: many; d_call: .; v_call: TRBV11-2; cdr3_nt: TGTGCCAGCAGCCCCTTGATTGAAGCTTTCTTT; cdr3_aa: CASSPLIEAFF
j_call: TRBJ2-7; clone_size: few; d_call: TRBD1; v_call: TRBV11-2; cdr3_nt: TGTGCCAGCAGTCGTCGGGGACAGGGTGGGTCGATCTACGAGCAGTACTTC; cdr3_aa: CASSRRGQGGSIYEQYF
j_call: TRBJ2-5; clone_size: .; d_call: TRBD2; v_call: TRBV6-2/TRBV6-3; cdr3_nt: TGTGCCAGCAGTTACCGGGGGGAAATCCAAGAGACCCAGTACTTC; cdr3_aa: CASSYRGEIQETQYF
j_call: TRBJ1-1; clone_size: many; d_call: .; v_call: TRBV28; cdr3_nt: TGTGCCAGCAGTTCCCCTAAGACTTCTGAAGCTTTCTTT; cdr3_aa: CASSSPKTSEAFF
j_call: TRBJ1-1; clone_size: .; d_call: .; v_call: TRBV7-4; cdr3_nt: TGTGCCAGCAGCCTAGTCGCGGTCGCTGAAGCTTTCTTT; cdr3_aa: CASSLVAVAEAFF
j_call: TRBJ2-2; clone_size: .; d_call: .; v_call: TRBV2; cdr3_nt: TGTGCCAGCTTAGCCCCCCCGGCCGGGGAGCTGTTTTTT; cdr3_aa: CASLAPPAGELFF
j_call: TRBJ1-2; clone_size: many; d_call: .; v_call: TRBV7-2; cdr3_nt: TGTGCCAGCAGCTTAGTCATCCAGGCAGACGGCTACACCTTC; cdr3_aa: CASSLVIQADGYTF
j_call: TRBJ2-4; clone_size: many; d_call: TRBD2; v_call: TRBV7-2; cdr3_nt: TGTGCCAGCAGCTTAGCGTCTAGCGGGAGGGCCAGGGCCAAAAACATTCAGTACTTC; cdr3_aa: CASSLASSGRARAKNIQYF
j_call: TRBJ2-7; clone_size: many; d_call: .; v_call: TRBV7-2; cdr3_nt: TGTGCCAGCGCTTCCCCGTCGGGTTGGACCTACGAGCAGTACTTC; cdr3_aa: CASASPSGWTYEQYF
j_call: TRBJ2-5; clone_size: many; d_call: .; v_call: TRBV28; cdr3_nt: TGTGCCAGCCTTCACCTCCTAGGGGGGGAAGAGACCCAGTACTTC; cdr3_aa: CASLHLLGGEETQYF
j_call: TRBJ2-7; clone_size: .; d_call: TRBD2; v_call: TRBV7-9; cdr3_nt: TGTGCCAGCAGCCCCCGGGTAGGGGACTACCACGAGCAGTACTTC; cdr3_aa: CASSPRVGDYHEQYF
j_call: TRBJ2-1; clone_size: .; d_call: TRBD2; v_call: TRBV6-6; cdr3_nt: TGTGCCAGCAGGGAACTGACTAGCGGGAAGTTTGAGCAGTTCTTC; cdr3_aa: CASRELTSGKFEQFF
j_call: TRBJ2-7; clone_size: .; d_call: .; v_call: TRBV7-6; cdr3_nt: TGTGCCAGCAGCTTCCGCCCTAATGGGGGAACTAGTTTGGGTTACAATGAGCAGTACTTC; cdr3_aa: CASSFRPNGGTSLGYNEQYF
j_call: TRBJ1-2; clone_size: .; d_call: TRBD1; v_call: TRBV29-1; cdr3_nt: TGCAGCGTCGGGACAGACTATGGCTACACCTTC; cdr3_aa: CSVGTDYGYTF
j_call: TRBJ2-5; clone_size: .; d_call: .; v_call: TRBV20-1; cdr3_nt: TGCAGTGCTAGAGTTCCCCCTGGAGAGACCCAGTACTTC; cdr3_aa: CSARVPPGETQYF